The 18 T cell receptor beta chains below were found in one sample sequenced in a study of blood T cells in healthy people across ages (dated by TCRdb to between 2014 and 2017). Preparation of the library involved 5' RACE. The sequencer listed for this sample is Illumina HiSeq 2500. A second 7 to 11 cycle PCR used a sample-barcoded 5' primer and a J-beta primer mix. TCRdb's own reprocessing of the public reads used fastp at Q25 and MiXCR and kept productive beta chains. Entries that share a CDR3 protein sequence are merged under the most common genes and DNA. The sample has hundreds of thousands of distinct CDR3 sequences on record, over 45% of them singletons. About 32% of the sample lies in the top ten. What was sequenced was blood. These receptor sequences come from a woman between 55 and 75 years old in good health.

This rearrangement joins TRBV7-9 to TRBJ2-7, with 8 bases matching TRBD1. The CDR3 runs 16 residues. V trimming: 5 bases; J trimming: 4 bases; junction bases outside the gene matches: 13. Germline V gene lookup returns CDR1 SEHNR and CDR2 FQNEAQ (reference sequence). CDR3 nucleotide sequence: TGTGCCAGCAGCCCCGGGGCGGGGACAGGTATATACGAGCAGTACTTC. This encodes CASSPGAGTGIYEQYF.

V is TRBV29-1 and J is TRBJ2-2; D is uncertain. Trimming removed 4 bases from V and 2 bases from J, with 8 bases in between. The length of the CDR3 is 13 residues. From germline, CDR1 is SQVTM and CDR2 ANQGSEA. The CDR3 loop reads CSVGWLNTGELFF. The DNA for the CDR3 is TGCAGCGTTGGGTGGCTTAACACCGGGGAGCTGTTTTTT.

A few counts support this clonotype. The V call is TRBV6-2 or TRBV6-3, the J call TRBJ2-3; TRBD2 matches 9 bases. V shed 5 bases and J 1 base; nucleotides not matched to a gene: 7. The CDR3 runs to 16 residues. Germline assignment: CDR1 MNHEY and CDR2 SVGEGT. The CDR3 DNA follows: TGTGCCAGCAGTCCCGAGCGGGAGGATCGCACAGATACGCAGTATTTT. Protein: CASSPEREDRTDTQYF.

This chain connects TRBV7-2 to TRBJ2-7; possibly TRBD2 for D (6 bases). CDR3 length equals 16 residues. Germline V lookup: CDR1 SGHTA, CDR2 FQGNSA. V lost 0 bases, J lost 2 bases, and 14 bases lay in between. CDR3 protein: CASSLATGSITYEQYF. The CDR3 DNA reads TGTGCCAGCAGCTTAGCGACCGGGAGTATCACCTACGAGCAGTACTTC.

This clonotype was counted only a few times. The chain has TRBV28 and TRBJ2-7, with 11 bases aligning to TRBD1. After removal of 6 bases from V and 9 bases from J, the junction contained 13 bases not matched to a gene. Germline V gene lookup returns CDR1 MDHEN and CDR2 SYDVKM. This CDR3 has 15 amino acids. CDR3 in DNA: TGTGCCAGCAGGGGAAGGACAGGGGGCAGGTTAGGGCAGTACTTC. Translation: CASRGRTGGRLGQYF.

The chain combines TRBV12-3 or TRBV12-4 with TRBJ2-3; D gene ambiguous. V was clipped by 5 bases and J by 2 bases, with 11 bases between them. This CDR3 is built from 14 residues. The CDR3: CASSRRWITDTQYF. The CDR3 DNA sequence: TGTGCCAGCAGTCGACGATGGATCACAGATACGCAGTATTTT.

As for this clonotype: The junction differs from germline at one of its ends, possibly a read error. The chain uses TRBV24-1 and TRBJ2-3; TRBD1 aligns across 8 bases. Germline CDR1 reads KGHDR; CDR2 reads SFDVKD. The CDR3 is 14 amino acids. As DNA, the CDR3 is TGTGTCACCAGTAACTCCGGACAGGGAATAGGGCAGTATTTT. Translating gives CVTSNSGQGIGQYF.

The CDR3 protein is CASSYSIVGGRMNTEAFF. In DNA form, the CDR3 reads TGTGCCAGCAGTTACTCGATCGTGGGGGGACGGATGAACACTGAAGCTTTCTTT. V is TRBV6-2 or TRBV6-3 and J is TRBJ1-1; tentative D call: TRBD1 (5 bases). Germline CDR1 MNHEY, CDR2 SVGEGT. V lost 0 bases, J lost 0 bases, and 17 bases lay in between. This CDR3 comprises 18 residues.

Of note for this clonotype: The junction departs from germline at one end; a sequencing error may be responsible. The rearrangement joins TRBV7-2 to TRBJ2-3, with D possibly TRBD2 on 5 matching bases. The length of the CDR3 is 14 residues. Germline CDR1 reads SGHTA; CDR2 reads FQGNSA. The chain's CDR3 is CASSLARTGDTQYF. The CDR3 region has the DNA TGTGCCAGCAGCCTAGCCCGGACGGGAGATACGCAGTATTTT.

The chain is built from TRBV29-1 and TRBJ2-1; D is tentatively TRBD1 or TRBD2 (5 bases each). Deletions cut 3 bases from V and 5 bases from J, with 17 bases between. The germline CDR1 and CDR2 sequences are SQVTM and ANQGSEA. The CDR3 has 15 amino acids. This CDR3 reads CSVDPGTKVHNEQFF. The CDR3 nucleotides are TGCAGCGTTGACCCCGGGACGAAGGTGCACAATGAGCAGTTCTTC.

This clonotype occurred many times. The chain is built from TRBV2 and TRBJ2-7; 8 nucleotides line up with TRBD1. Germline V gene sequence: CDR1 SNHLY, CDR2 FYNNEI. The CDR3 consists of 13 residues. V dropped 6 bases and J dropped 9; count of bases not matched to a gene: 10. CDR3 sequence (DNA): TGTGCCAGCAGCGCGGACAGGGACTCCCCGCAGTACTTC. It specifies CASSADRDSPQYF.

This chain connects TRBV7-3 to TRBJ2-2, with D maybe TRBD2 (6 bases). The germline V gene has CDR1 SGHTA and CDR2 FQGTGA. CDR3 size: 17 residues. Trimming pared 2 bases from V and 5 bases from J, leaving 18 bases between. In DNA form, the CDR3 reads TGTGCCAGCAGCTTACAGCCGCTCGGGGCGGGGACCGGGGAGCTGTTTTTT. The encoded protein is CASSLQPLGAGTGELFF.

The V call is TRBV27, the J call TRBJ2-1, with 7 bases identical to TRBD2. J was trimmed by 9 bases and V by 6 bases; bases with no gene match: 8. Per germline, CDR1 MNHEY and CDR2 SMNVEV (reference sequence). CDR3 size: 13 residues. The CDR3: CASRLLARLEQFF. The CDR3 DNA reads as TGTGCCAGCAGGTTACTAGCGCGACTTGAGCAGTTCTTC.

This rearrangement joins TRBV29-1 to TRBJ2-7; 8 bases are shared with TRBD1. The CDR3 consists of 13 residues. V dropped 4 bases and J dropped 4; count of bases not matched to a gene: 6. The germline CDR1 and CDR2 sequences are SQVTM and ANQGSEA. The CDR3 loop is CSVGTGGLYEQYF. The CDR3 bases are TGCAGCGTTGGAACAGGGGGTTTATACGAGCAGTACTTC.

The chain couples TRBV14 to TRBJ2-4, with D possibly TRBD2 on 6 matching bases. Germline assignment: CDR1 SGHDN and CDR2 FVKESK. Deletions cut 4 bases from V and 7 bases from J, with 17 bases between. The CDR3 runs 15 residues. CDR3 region: CASSRLGGGYNIQYF. The CDR3, as DNA: TGTGCCAGCAGCCGGTTGGGTGGAGGGTACAACATTCAGTACTTC.

The chain links TRBV29-1 to TRBJ2-1; 7 bases map to TRBD2. J lost 7 bases, V lost 6 bases, and 3 bases had no gene match. This CDR3 is 11 amino acids long. Germline CDR1 SQVTM, CDR2 ANQGSEA. The DNA for the CDR3 is TGCAGCGTCTACGGGGGGAATGAGCAGTTCTTC. As protein: CSVYGGNEQFF.

This chain connects TRBV6-6 to TRBJ1-1; maybe TRBD1 (5 bases). This CDR3 has 14 residues. V lost 6 bases and J lost 4, with 15 bases in between. Germline V gene data show CDR1 as MNHNY and CDR2 as SVGAGI (reference sequence). CDR3 region: CASRMGLLGTEAFF. CDR3 DNA sequence: TGTGCCAGCAGAATGGGACTTCTGGGCACTGAAGCTTTCTTT.

The rearrangement uses TRBV5-1 and TRBJ1-2; possibly TRBD1 for D (6 bases). Germline CDR1 reads SGHRS; CDR2 reads YFSETQ. V shed 4 bases and J shed 8 bases, with 18 bases lying between them. The length of the CDR3 is 14 residues. CDR3 sequence: CASSPYRESVGYTF. The CDR3 DNA reads as TGCGCCAGCAGCCCGTACAGGGAGTCGGTGGGCTACACCTTC.